The clone carrying this T cell receptor (beta chain) has at least ten counts. Its cognate antigen is unknown. The data derive from a study of T cell repertoires in cytomegalovirus infection. General study findings and limits: Predominance within the ex vivo response was attributable to HLA-C-restricted CMV-specific TCR beta clonotypes. Cumulative frequency of public TCR beta families picked out carriers of CMV plus the relevant HLA.

TCRdb re-analysed the reads in MiXCR, keeping a single row per CDR3 protein. The sample includes about 130,000 distinct CDR3 sequences, 8% to 9% of them seen just once. CDR3 length: 12 amino acids. Trimming took 5 bases from V and 7 from J, leaving 12 bases between them. Per germline, CDR1 SEHNR and CDR2 FQNEAQ (reference sequence). The origin of this receptor is a human donor in good health (CMV status not recorded). Some clones in this sample may be carry-over from other donors' samples. The V call is TRBV7-9, the J call TRBJ2-7; no reliable D call. The sequencing input was PBMCs. The CDR3 bases are TGTGCCAGCAGCCAGCACCCCCGGGAGCAGTACTTC. Its translation: CASSQHPREQYF.